This T cell receptor beta chain was documented in a study of beta chain features in type 1 diabetes. Sequencing targeted expressed TCRB transcripts, as all isolated RNA had been reverse transcribed. The assay was immunoSEQ multiplex PCR, and TCRdb's table has in-frame clones only and misses some. Here the sample spans about half a million clones, about 29% being singletons. For this clone: Its matching antigen is unknown.

Study results and limitations: All four CD4+ subsets from Type 1 diabetes patients carried moderately but significantly shorter TCRB CDR3s. Sampled from patients, naive, central memory and Treg TCRB repertoires appeared more similar than those sampled from healthy donors.

The CDR3 runs 11 residues. Germline V gives CDR1 DFQATT, CDR2 SNEGSKA (reference sequence). V was pared by 2 bases and J by 7 bases, with 6 bases between. Via CD45RO/CCR7/CD25/CD127/CD95/CD27, cells of the CD4+ naive, central memory, regulatory and stem cell-like memory subsets were sorted. The chain joins TRBV20-1 to TRBJ2-1; D is perhaps TRBD2 (5 bases). Sequenced input: naive CD4+ T cells from blood. The receptor's source is a man between 18 and 29 years old in good health. CDR3 region: CSARRENEQFF. DNA of the CDR3: TGCAGTGCTAGAAGGGAGAATGAGCAGTTCTTC.